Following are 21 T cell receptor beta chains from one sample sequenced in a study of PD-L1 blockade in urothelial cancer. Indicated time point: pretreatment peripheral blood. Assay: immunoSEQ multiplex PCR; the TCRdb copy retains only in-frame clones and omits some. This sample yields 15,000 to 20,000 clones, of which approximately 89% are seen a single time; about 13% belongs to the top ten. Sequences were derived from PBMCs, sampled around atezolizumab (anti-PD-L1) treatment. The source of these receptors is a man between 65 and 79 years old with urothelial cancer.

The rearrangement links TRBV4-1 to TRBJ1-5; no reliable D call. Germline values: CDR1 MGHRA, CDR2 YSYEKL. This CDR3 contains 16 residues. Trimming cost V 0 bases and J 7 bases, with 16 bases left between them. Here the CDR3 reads CASSQEIDSRGQPQHF. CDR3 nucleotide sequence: TGCGCCAGCAGCCAAGAAATCGATTCCCGCGGGCAGCCCCAGCATTTT.

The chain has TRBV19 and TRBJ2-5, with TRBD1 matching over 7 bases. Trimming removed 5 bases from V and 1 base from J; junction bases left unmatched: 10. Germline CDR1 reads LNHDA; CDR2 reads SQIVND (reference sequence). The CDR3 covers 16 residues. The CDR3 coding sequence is TGTGCCAGTAGTTTATACAGGGGAGCACGCCAAGAGACCCAGTACTTC. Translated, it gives CASSLYRGARQETQYF. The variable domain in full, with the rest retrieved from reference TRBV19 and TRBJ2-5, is DGGITQSPKYLFRKEGQNVTLSCEQNLNHDAMYWYRQDPGQGLRLIYYSQIVNDFQKGDIAEGYSVSREKKESFPLTVTSAQKNPTAFYLCASSLYRGARQETQYFGPGTRLLVL.

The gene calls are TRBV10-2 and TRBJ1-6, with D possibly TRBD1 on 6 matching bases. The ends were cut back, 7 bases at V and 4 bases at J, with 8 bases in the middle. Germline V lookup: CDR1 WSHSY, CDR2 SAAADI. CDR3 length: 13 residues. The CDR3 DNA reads TGCGCCAGCACCGGACAGTATAATTCACCCCTCCACTTT. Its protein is CASTGQYNSPLHF.

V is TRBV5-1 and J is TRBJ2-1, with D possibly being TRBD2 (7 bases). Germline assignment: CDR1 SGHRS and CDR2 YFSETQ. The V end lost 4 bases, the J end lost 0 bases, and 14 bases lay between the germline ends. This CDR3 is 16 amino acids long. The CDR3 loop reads CASSRGGGGSYNEQFF. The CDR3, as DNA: TGCGCCAGCAGCCGCGGGGGAGGGGGCTCCTACAATGAGCAGTTCTTC.

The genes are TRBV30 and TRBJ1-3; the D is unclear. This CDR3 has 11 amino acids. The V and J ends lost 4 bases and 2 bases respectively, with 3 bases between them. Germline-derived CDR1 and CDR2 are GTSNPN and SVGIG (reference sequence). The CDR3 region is CAWTAGNTIYF. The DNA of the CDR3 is TGTGCCTGGACGGCTGGAAACACCATATATTTT.

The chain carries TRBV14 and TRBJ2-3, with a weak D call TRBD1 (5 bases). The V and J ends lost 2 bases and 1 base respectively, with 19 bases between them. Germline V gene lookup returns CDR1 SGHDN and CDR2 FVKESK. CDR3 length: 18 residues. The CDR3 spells CASSQRQPRVWGTDTQYF. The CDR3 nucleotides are TGTGCCAGCAGCCAAAGACAGCCCAGGGTGTGGGGCACAGATACGCAGTATTTT.

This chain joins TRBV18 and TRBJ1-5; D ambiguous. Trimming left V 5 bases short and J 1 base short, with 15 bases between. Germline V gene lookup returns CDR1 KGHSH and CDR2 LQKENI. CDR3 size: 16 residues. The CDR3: CASSSGPPGSNQPQHF. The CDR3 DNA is TGTGCCAGCTCATCTGGCCCCCCCGGGAGCAATCAGCCCCAGCATTTT.

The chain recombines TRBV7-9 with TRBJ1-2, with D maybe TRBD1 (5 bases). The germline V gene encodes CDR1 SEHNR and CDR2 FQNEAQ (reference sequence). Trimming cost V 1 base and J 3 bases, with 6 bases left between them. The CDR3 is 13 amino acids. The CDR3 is CASSLGQYYGYTF. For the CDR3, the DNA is TGTGCCAGCAGCTTAGGACAGTACTATGGCTACACCTTC.

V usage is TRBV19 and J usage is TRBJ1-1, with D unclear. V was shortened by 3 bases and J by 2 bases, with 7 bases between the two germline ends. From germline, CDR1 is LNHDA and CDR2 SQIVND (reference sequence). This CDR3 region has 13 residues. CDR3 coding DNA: TGTGCCAGTAGTATGACAACCAACACTGAAGCTTTCTTT. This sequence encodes CASSMTTNTEAFF.

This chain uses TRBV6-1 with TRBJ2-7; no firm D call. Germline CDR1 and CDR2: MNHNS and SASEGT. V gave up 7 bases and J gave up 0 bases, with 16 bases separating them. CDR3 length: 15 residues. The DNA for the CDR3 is TGTGCCAGCAAGAGTTCGGCAGGTTCCTCCTACGAGCAGTACTTC. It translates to CASKSSAGSSYEQYF.

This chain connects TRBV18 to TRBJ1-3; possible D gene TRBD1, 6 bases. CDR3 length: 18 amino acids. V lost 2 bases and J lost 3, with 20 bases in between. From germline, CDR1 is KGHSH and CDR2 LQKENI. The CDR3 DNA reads TGTGCCAGCTCACCAATTCCGGTCCCGAGACAGGATGGAAACACCATATATTTT. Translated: CASSPIPVPRQDGNTIYF.

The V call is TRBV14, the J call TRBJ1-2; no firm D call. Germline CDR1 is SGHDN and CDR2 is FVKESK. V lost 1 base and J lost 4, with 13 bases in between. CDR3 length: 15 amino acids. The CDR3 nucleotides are TGTGCCAGCAGCCAAGGTGTCGGACTATTCTATGGCTACACCTTC. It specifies CASSQGVGLFYGYTF.

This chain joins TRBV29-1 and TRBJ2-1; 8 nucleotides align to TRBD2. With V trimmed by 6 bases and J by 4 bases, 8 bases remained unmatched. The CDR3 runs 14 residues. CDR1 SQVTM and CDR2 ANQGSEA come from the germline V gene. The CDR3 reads CSVARTSSYNEQFF. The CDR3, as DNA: TGCAGCGTCGCCCGGACTAGCAGTTACAATGAGCAGTTCTTC.

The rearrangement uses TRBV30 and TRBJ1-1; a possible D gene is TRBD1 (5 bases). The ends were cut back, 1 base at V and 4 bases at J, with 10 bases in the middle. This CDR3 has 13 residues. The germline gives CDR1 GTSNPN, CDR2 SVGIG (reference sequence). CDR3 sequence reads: CAWSDMGGTEAFF. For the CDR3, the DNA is TGTGCCTGGAGTGACATGGGGGGCACTGAAGCTTTCTTT.

The CDR3 sequence is CASSSTSGGAADTQYF. In DNA form, the CDR3 reads TGTGCCAGCAGCTCAACTAGCGGGGGGGCCGCAGATACGCAGTATTTT. The V and J genes are TRBV7-9 and TRBJ2-3; TRBD2 matches 13 bases. Germline lookup yields CDR1 SEHNR and CDR2 FQNEAQ (reference sequence). The V and J ends lost 4 bases and 4 bases, in that order; junction bases with no gene match: 5. The CDR3 spans 16 residues.

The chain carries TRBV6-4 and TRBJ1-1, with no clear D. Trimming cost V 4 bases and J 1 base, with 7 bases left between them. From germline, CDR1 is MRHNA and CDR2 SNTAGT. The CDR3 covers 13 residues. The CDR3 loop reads CASSVAANTEAFF. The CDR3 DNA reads TGTGCCAGCAGTGTCGCGGCGAACACTGAAGCTTTCTTT.

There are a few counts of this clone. The chain's CDR3 is CASSHTQADTGELFF. DNA for the CDR3: TGCGCCAGCAGCCATACCCAAGCGGACACCGGGGAGCTGTTTTTT. This chain joins TRBV4-1 and TRBJ2-2; tentatively, D is TRBD2 (5 bases). CDR1 is MGHRA, CDR2 YSYEKL, per germline. The ends were cut back, 3 bases at V and 3 bases at J, with 11 bases in the middle. The CDR3 consists of 15 residues.

The CDR3 sequence: CASSVAASQGPYGYTF. The CDR3 coding sequence is TGTGCCAGCAGCGTAGCCGCCTCACAGGGCCCCTATGGCTACACCTTC. V and J are TRBV9 and TRBJ1-2, with D perhaps TRBD1 (6 bases). V was shortened by 0 bases and J by 4 bases, with 16 bases between the two germline ends. The CDR3 runs 16 residues. Per the germline V gene, CDR1 is SGDLS and CDR2 is YYNGEE. Variable domain in full (rest from reference TRBV9 and TRBJ1-2): DSGVTQTPKHLITATGQRVTLRCSPRSGDLSVYWYQQSLDQGLQFLIQYYNGEERAKGNILERFSAQQFPDLHSELNLSSLELGDSALYFCASSVAASQGPYGYTFGSGTRLTVV.

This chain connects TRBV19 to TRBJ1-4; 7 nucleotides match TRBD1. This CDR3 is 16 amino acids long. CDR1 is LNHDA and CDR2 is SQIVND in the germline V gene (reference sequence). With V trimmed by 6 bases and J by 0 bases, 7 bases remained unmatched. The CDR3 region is CASRVGQTATNEKLFF. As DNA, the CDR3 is TGTGCCAGTAGAGTGGGACAGACAGCAACTAATGAAAAACTGTTTTTT.

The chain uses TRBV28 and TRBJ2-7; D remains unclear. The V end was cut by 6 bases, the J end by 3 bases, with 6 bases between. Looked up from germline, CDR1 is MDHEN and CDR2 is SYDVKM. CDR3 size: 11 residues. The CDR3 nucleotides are TGTGCCAGCAGAAAACTCTACGAGCAGTACTTC. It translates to CASRKLYEQYF.

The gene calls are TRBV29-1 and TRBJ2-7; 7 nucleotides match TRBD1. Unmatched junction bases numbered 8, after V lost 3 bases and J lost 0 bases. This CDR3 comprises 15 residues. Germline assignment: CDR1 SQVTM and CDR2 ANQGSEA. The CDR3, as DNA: TGCAGCGTTGAGGCCGGGACAGAAAGCTCCTACGAGCAGTACTTC. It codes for CSVEAGTESSYEQYF.